Detailed here is one T cell receptor beta chain. How the authors handled the data: Reference gene primer amplification gave nucleated cell count estimates. Profiling relied on immunoSEQ multiplex PCR, and the TCRdb table lists in-frame clones only, not all of them. V and J calls and clone size follow that table, whereas D and trimming were derived from the DNA. The sample shows 200,000 to 250,000 clones, around 89% of them seen only once. The source of the sample is a study of blood T cell repertoires in COVID-19. In the study overall: From T cells, B-cell-depleted T cells, or PBMCs came the material, which was cDNA or gDNA.

Germline V lookup: CDR1 LGHDT, CDR2 YNNKEL (reference sequence). V was trimmed by 2 bases and J by 4 bases, leaving 11 bases between them. The CDR3 is 14 residues long. Seattle cases were enrolled at active infection and followed longitudinally. The receptor comes from a man aged 30 to 45 with COVID-19, enrolled during active disease. The sequencing input was peripheral blood. V usage is TRBV3-1 (or the pseudogene TRBV3-2) and J usage is TRBJ1-2; D ambiguous. The CDR3 loop is CASSQREGTYGYTF. The CDR3 DNA sequence: TGTGCCAGCAGCCAACGAGAGGGAACCTATGGCTACACCTTC.